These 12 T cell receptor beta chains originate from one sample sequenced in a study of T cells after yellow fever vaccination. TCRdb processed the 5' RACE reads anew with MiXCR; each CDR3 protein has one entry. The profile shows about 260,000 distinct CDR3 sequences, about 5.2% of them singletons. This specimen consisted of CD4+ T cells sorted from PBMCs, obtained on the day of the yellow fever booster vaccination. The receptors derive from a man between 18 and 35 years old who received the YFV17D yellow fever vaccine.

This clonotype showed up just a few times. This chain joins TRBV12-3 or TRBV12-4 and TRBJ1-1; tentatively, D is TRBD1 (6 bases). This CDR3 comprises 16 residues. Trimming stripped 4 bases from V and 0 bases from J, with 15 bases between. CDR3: CASSYPSTGMNTEAFF. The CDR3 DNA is TGTGCCAGCAGTTACCCCTCGACAGGAATGAACACTGAAGCTTTCTTT.

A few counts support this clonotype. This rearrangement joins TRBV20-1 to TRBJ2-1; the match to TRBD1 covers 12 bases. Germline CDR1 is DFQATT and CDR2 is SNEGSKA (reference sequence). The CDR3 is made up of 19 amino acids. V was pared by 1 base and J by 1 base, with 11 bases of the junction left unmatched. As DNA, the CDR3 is TGCAGTGCTAGAGGGGGACAGGGGGCTCCAGGGTGGTCCTACAATGAGCAGTTCTTC. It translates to CSARGGQGAPGWSYNEQFF.

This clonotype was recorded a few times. CDR3: CASSLSPEHEQYV. The CDR3 DNA follows: TGTGCCAGCAGTTTATCTCCGGAGCACGAGCAGTACGTC. The gene calls are TRBV28 and TRBJ2-7, with no clear D. The CDR3 has 13 residues. V dropped 1 base and J dropped 5 bases, with 9 bases sitting between them. Germline values: CDR1 MDHEN, CDR2 SYDVKM.

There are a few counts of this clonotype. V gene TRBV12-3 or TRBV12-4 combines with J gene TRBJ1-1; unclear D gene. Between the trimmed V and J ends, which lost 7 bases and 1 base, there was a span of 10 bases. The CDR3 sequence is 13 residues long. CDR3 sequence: CASTLLGNTEAFF. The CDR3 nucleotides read TGTGCCAGCACCCTTCTGGGGAACACTGAAGCTTTCTTT.

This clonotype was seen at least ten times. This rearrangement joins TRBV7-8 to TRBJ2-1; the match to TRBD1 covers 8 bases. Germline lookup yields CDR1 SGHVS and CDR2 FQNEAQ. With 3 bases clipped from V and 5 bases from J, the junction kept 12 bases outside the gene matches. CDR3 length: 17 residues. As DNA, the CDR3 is TGTGCCAGCAGCTTCCCATTAACAGGGGGGACGAACAATGAGCAGTTCTTC. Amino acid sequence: CASSFPLTGGTNNEQFF.

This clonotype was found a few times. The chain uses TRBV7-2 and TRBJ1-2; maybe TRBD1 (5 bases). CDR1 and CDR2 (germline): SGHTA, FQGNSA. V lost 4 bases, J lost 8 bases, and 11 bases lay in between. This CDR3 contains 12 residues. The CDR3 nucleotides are TGTGCCAGCAGCTCGACGGCAGGGGGCTACACCTTC. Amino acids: CASSSTAGGYTF.

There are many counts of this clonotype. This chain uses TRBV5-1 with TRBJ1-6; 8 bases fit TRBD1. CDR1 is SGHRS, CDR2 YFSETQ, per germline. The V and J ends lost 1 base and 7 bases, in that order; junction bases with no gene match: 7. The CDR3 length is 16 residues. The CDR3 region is CASSLQGPGGNSPLHF. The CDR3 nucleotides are TGCGCCAGCAGCTTGCAAGGCCCAGGGGGCAATTCACCCCTCCACTTT. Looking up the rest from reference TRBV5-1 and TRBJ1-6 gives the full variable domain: KAGVTQTPRYLIKTRGQQVTLSCSPISGHRSVSWYQQTPGQGLQFLFEYFSETQRNKGNFPGRFSGRQFSNSRSEMNVSTLELGDSALYLCASSLQGPGGNSPLHFGNGTRLTVT.

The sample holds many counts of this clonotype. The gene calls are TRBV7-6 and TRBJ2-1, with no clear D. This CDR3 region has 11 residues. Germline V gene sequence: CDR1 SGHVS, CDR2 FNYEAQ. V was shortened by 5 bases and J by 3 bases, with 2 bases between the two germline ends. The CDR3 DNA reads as TGTGCCAGCAGCAACTACAATGAGCAGTTCTTC. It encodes CASSNYNEQFF.

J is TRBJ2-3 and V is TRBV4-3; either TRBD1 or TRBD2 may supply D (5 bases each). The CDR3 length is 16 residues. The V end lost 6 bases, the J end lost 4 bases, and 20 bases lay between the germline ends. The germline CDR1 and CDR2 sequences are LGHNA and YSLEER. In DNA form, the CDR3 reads TGCGCCAGCAGTCATGCCTCGGCAGGGACGGCAGATACGCAGTATTTT. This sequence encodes CASSHASAGTADTQYF.

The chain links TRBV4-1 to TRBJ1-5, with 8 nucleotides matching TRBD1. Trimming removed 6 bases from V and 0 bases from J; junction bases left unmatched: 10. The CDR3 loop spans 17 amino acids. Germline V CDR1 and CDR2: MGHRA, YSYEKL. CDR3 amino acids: CASSRQQGDYSNQPQHF. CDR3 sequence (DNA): TGCGCCAGCAGTCGACAACAGGGGGATTATAGCAATCAGCCCCAGCATTTT.

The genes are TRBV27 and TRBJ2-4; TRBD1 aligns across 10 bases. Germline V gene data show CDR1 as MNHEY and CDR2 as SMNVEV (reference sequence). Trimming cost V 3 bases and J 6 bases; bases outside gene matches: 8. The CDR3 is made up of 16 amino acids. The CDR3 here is CASSLLDRGNPNIQYF. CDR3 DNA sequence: TGTGCCAGCAGTTTGTTGGACAGGGGGAATCCAAACATTCAGTACTTC.

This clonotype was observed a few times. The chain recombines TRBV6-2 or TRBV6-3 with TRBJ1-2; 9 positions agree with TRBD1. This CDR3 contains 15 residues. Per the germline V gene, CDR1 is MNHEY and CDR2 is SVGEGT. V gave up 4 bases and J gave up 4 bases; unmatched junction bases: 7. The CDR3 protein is CASSSPGQGFYGYTF. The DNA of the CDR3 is TGTGCCAGCAGTTCTCCGGGACAGGGATTCTATGGCTACACCTTC.